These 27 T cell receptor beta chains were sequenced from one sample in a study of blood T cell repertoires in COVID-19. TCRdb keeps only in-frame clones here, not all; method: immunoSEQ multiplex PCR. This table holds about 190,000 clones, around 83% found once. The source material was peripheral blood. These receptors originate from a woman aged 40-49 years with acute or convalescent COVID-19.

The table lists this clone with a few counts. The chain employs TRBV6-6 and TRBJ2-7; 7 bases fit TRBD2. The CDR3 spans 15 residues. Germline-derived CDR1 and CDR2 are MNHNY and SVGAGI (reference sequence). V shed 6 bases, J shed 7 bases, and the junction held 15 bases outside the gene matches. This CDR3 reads CASSDPGLAAREQYF. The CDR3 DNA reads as TGTGCCAGCAGCGACCCGGGCCTAGCGGCACGGGAGCAGTACTTC.

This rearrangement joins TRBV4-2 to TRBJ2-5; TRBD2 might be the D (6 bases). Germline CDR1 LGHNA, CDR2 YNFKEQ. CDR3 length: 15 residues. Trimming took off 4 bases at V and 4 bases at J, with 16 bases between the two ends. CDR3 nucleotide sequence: TGTGCCAGCAGCCCCCAGGAGGGAGGAGGAGAGACCCAGTACTTC. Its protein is CASSPQEGGGETQYF.

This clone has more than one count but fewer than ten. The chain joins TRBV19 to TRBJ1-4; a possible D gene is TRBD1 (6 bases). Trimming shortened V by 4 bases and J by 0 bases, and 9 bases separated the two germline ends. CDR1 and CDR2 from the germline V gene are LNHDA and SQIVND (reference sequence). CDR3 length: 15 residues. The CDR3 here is CASSTGVATNEKLFF. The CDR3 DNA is TGTGCCAGTAGTACAGGGGTGGCAACTAATGAAAAACTGTTTTTT.

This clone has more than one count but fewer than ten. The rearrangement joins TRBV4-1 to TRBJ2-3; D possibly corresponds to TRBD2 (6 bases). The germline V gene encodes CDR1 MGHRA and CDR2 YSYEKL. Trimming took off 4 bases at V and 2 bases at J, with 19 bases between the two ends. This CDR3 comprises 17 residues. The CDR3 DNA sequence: TGCGCCAGCAGCCCCCCCCCAGTTGCGGGGTACACAGATACGCAGTATTTT. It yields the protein CASSPPPVAGYTDTQYF.

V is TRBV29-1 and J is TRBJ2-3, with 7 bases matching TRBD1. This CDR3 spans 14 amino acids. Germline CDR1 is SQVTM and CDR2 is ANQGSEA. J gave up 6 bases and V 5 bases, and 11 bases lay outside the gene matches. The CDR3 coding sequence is TGCAGCGTTTTGAGACAGGGTAATTCGGATACGCAGTATTTT. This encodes CSVLRQGNSDTQYF.

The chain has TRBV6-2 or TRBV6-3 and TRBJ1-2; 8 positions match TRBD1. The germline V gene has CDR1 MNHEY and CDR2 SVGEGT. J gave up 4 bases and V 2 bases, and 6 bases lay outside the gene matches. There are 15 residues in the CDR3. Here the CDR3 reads CASSYRSGGLYGYTF. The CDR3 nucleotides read TGTGCCAGCAGTTACCGCTCAGGGGGCCTCTATGGCTACACCTTC.

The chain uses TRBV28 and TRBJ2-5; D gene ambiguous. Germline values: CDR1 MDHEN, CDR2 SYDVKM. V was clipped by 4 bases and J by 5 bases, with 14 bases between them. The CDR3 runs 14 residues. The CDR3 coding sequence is TGTGCCAGCAGTTCTCGTCTCCGGGTGGAGACCCAGTACTTC. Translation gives CASSSRLRVETQYF. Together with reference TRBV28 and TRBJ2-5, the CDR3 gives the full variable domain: DVKVTQSSRYLVKRTGEKVFLECVQDMDHENMFWYRQDPGLGLRLIYFSYDVKMKEKGDIPEGYSVSREKKERFSLILESASTNQTSMYLCASSSRLRVETQYFGPGTRLLVL.

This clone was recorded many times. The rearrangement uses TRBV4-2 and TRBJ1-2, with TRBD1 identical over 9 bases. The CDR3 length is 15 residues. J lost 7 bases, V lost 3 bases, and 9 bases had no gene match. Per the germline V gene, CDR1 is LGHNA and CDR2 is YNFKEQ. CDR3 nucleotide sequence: TGTGCCAGCAGCCAGAGAACAGGGGGCGAGTTTGGCTACACCTTC. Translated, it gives CASSQRTGGEFGYTF.

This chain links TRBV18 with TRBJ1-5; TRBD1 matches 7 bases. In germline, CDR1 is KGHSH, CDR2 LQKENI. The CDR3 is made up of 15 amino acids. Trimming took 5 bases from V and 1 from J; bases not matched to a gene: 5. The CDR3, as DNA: TGTGCCAGCTCAAGTTCACAGGGGAGCAATCAGCCCCAGCATTTT. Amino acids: CASSSSQGSNQPQHF.

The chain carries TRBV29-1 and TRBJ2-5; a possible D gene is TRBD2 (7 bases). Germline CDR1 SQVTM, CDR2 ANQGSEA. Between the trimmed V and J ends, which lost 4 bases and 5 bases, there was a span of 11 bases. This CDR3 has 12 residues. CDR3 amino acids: CSVARGAETQYF. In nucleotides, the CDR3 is TGCAGCGTTGCCCGGGGGGCCGAGACCCAGTACTTC.

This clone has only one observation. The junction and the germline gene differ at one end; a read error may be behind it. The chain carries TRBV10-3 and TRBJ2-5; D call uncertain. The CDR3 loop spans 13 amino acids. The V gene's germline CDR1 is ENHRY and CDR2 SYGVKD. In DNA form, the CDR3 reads TGTGCCATCAGTGAGTCCAACCAGGAGACCCAGTACTTC. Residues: CAISESNQETQYF.

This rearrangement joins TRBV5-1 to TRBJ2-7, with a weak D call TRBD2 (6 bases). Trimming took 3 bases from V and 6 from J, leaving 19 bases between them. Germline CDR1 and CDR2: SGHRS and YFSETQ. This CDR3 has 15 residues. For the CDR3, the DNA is TGCGCCAGCAGCTGGCCCTTAGCGGCCGCTCCCGAGCAGTACTTC. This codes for CASSWPLAAAPEQYF.

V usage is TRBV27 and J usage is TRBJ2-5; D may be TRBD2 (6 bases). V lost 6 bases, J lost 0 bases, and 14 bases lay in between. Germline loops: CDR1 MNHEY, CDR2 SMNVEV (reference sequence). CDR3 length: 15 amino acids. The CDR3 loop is CASSRGTVYQETQYF. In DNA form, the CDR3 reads TGTGCCAGCAGCCGTGGGACTGTGTACCAAGAGACCCAGTACTTC.

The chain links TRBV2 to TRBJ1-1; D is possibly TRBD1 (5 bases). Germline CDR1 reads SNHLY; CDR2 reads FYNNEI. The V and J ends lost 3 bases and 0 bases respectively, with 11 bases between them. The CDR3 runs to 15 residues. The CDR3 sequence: CASSENSGMNTEAFF. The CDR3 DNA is TGTGCCAGCAGTGAGAATTCAGGGATGAACACTGAAGCTTTCTTT.

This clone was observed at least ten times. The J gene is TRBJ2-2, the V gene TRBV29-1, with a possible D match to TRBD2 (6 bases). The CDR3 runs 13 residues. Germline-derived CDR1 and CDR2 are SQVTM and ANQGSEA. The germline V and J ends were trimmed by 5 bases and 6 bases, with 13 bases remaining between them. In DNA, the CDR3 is TGCAGCGTTCAGGGCGGGGATGCCGGGGAGCTGTTTTTT. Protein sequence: CSVQGGDAGELFF.

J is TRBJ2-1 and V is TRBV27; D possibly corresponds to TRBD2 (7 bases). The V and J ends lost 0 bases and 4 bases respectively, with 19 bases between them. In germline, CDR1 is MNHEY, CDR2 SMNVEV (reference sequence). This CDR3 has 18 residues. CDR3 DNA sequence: TGTGCCAGCAGTTTATCGCTCCGTTGGGGGGGCGATTACAATGAGCAGTTCTTC. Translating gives CASSLSLRWGGDYNEQFF.

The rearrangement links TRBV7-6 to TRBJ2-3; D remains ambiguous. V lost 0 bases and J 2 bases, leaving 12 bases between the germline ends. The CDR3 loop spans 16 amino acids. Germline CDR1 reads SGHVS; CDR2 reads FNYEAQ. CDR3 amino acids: CASSLAVATFTDTQYF. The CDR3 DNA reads TGTGCCAGCAGCTTAGCTGTTGCGACTTTCACAGATACGCAGTATTTT.

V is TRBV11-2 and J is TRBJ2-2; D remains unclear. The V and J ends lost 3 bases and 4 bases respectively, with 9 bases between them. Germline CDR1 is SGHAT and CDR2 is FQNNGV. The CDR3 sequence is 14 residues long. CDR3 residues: CASSFNLITGELFF. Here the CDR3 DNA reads TGTGCCAGCAGCTTCAACTTAATCACCGGGGAGCTGTTTTTT.

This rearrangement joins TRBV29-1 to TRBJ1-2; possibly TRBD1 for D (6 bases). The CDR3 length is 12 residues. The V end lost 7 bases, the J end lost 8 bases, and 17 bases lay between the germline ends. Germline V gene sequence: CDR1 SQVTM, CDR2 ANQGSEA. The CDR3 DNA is TGCAGCGCGAGCGGCAGGGGTGGAGGCTACACCTTC. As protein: CSASGRGGGYTF.

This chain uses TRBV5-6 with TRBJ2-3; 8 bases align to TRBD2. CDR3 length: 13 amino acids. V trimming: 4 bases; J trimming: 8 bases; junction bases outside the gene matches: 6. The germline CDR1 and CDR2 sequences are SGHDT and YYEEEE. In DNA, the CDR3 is TGTGCCAGCAGCCGAGCGGGAGTAGGTACGCAGTATTTT. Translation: CASSRAGVGTQYF.

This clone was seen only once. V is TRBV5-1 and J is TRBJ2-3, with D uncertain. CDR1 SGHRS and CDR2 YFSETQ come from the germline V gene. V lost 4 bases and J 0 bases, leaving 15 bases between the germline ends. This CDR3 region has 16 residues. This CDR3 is CASSMANGPSTDTQYF. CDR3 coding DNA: TGCGCCAGCAGCATGGCTAATGGGCCGAGCACAGATACGCAGTATTTT. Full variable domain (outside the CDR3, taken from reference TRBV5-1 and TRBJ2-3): KAGVTQTPRYLIKTRGQQVTLSCSPISGHRSVSWYQQTPGQGLQFLFEYFSETQRNKGNFPGRFSGRQFSNSRSEMNVSTLELGDSALYLCASSMANGPSTDTQYFGPGTRLTVL.

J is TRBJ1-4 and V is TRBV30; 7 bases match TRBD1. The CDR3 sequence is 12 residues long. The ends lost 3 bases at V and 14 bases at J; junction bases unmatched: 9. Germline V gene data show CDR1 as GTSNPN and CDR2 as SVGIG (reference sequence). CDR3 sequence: CAWSQGGLRLFF. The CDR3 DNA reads TGTGCCTGGAGCCAGGGGGGTCTTAGGCTGTTTTTT. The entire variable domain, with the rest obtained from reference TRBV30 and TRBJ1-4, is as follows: SQTIHQWPATLVQPVGSPLSLECTVEGTSNPNLYWYRQAAGRGLQLLFYSVGIGQISSEVPQNLSASRPQDRQFILSSKKLLLSDSGFYLCAWSQGGLRLFFGSGTQLSVL.

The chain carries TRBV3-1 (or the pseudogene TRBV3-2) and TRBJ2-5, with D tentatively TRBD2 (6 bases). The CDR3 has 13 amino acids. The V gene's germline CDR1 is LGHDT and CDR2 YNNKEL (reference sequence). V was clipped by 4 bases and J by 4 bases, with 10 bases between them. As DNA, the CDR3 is TGTGCCAGCAGCCCAAACGGGGGAGAGACCCAGTACTTC. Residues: CASSPNGGETQYF.

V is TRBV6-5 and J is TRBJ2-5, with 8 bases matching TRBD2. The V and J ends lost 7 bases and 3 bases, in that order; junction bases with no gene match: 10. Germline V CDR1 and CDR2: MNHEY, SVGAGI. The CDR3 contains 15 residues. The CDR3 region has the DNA TGTGCCAGCACCCAATACGTCGGGGGGGAAGAGACCCAGTACTTC. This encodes CASTQYVGGEETQYF.

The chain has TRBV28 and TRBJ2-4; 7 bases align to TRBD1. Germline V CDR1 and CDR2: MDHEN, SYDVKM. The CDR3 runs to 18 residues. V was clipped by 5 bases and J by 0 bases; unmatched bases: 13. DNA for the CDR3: TGTGCCAGCAGTATGCGAGGGACAGCCCGATTAGCCAAAAACATTCAGTACTTC. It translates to CASSMRGTARLAKNIQYF. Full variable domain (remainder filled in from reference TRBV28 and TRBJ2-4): DVKVTQSSRYLVKRTGEKVFLECVQDMDHENMFWYRQDPGLGLRLIYFSYDVKMKEKGDIPEGYSVSREKKERFSLILESASTNQTSMYLCASSMRGTARLAKNIQYFGAGTRLSVL.

CDR3 in DNA: TGTGCCAGCAGCTTAGAGAGGAGCATCCCCATGCGAAAACTGTTTTTT. Translating it yields CASSLERSIPMRKLFF. V and J are TRBV7-2 and TRBJ1-4, with D unclear. V lost 1 base and J lost 10, with 19 bases in between. The CDR3 contains 16 residues. In germline, CDR1 is SGHTA, CDR2 FQGNSA.

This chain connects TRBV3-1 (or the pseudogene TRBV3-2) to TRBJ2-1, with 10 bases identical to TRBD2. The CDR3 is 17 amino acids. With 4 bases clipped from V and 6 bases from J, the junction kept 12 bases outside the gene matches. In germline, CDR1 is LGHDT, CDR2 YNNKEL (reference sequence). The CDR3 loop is CASSRQEASGRSNEQFF. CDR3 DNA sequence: TGTGCCAGCAGCCGACAGGAGGCTAGCGGGAGAAGCAATGAGCAGTTCTTC.